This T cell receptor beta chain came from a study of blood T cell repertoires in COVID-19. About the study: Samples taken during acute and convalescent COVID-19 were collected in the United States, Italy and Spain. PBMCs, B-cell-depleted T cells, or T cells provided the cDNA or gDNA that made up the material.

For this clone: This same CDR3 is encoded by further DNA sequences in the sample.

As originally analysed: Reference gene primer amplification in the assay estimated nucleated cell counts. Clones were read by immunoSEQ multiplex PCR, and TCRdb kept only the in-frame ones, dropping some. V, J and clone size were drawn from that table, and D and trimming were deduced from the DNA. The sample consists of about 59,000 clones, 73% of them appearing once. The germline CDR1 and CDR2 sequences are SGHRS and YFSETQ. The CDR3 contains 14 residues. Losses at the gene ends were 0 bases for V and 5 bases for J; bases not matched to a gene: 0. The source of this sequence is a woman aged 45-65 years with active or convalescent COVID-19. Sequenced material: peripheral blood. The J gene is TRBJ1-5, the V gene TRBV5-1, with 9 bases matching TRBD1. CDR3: CASSLGQGDQPQHF. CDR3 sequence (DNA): TGCGCCAGCAGCTTGGGACAGGGGGATCAGCCCCAGCATTTT.